These 18 T cell receptor beta chains originate from one sample sequenced in a study of blood T cell repertoires in COVID-19. TCRdb's table, derived via immunoSEQ multiplex PCR, lists solely in-frame clones and lacks some. The profile shows about half a million clones, 80% to 90% of them singletons. Sequenced: peripheral blood. These receptors originate from a human donor in a cohort sampled during active COVID-19.

This clone has more than one count but fewer than ten. The genes are TRBV27 and TRBJ1-2; D remains ambiguous. The V end was cut by 6 bases, the J end by 6 bases, with 14 bases between. CDR1 and CDR2 (germline): MNHEY, SMNVEV (reference sequence). The CDR3 spans 13 residues. The CDR3 DNA is TGTGCCAGCAGGCGATCCGGGAGAAATGGCTACACCTTC. Translation: CASRRSGRNGYTF.

The chain has TRBV10-3 and TRBJ1-1; no definite D call. This CDR3 has 12 residues. CDR1 and CDR2 from the germline V gene are ENHRY and SYGVKD. Between the trimmed V and J ends, which lost 5 bases and 5 bases, there was a span of 9 bases. DNA of the CDR3: TGTGCCATCAGTCCCGCGGGGACTGAAGCTTTCTTT. This codes for CAISPAGTEAFF.

J is TRBJ1-1 and V is TRBV12-3 or TRBV12-4; D is undetermined. V was cut by 3 bases and J by 6 bases, with 8 bases left in between. This CDR3 is 12 amino acids long. The CDR3 DNA follows: TGTGCCAGCAGTTTTGGTGGAGCTGAAGCTTTCTTT. This translates into CASSFGGAEAFF.

The gene calls are TRBV7-2 and TRBJ2-1, with 8 bases fitting TRBD2. In germline, CDR1 is SGHTA, CDR2 FQGNSA. The CDR3 has 14 amino acids. Unmatched junction bases numbered 12, after V lost 2 bases and J lost 15 bases. CDR3 in amino acids: CASSLQPSGSRLFF. CDR3 DNA sequence: TGTGCCAGCAGCTTACAGCCCAGCGGGAGTAGGCTGTTCTTC.

The rearrangement joins TRBV18 to TRBJ1-1, with unresolved D. This CDR3 comprises 15 residues. V gave up 3 bases and J gave up 0 bases, with 11 bases separating them. Germline V gene lookup returns CDR1 KGHSH and CDR2 LQKENI. In DNA form, the CDR3 reads TGTGCCAGCTCACCCACCAACAGACTGAACACTGAAGCTTTCTTT. Residues: CASSPTNRLNTEAFF.

The J gene is TRBJ1-1, the V gene TRBV6-2 or TRBV6-3; tentative D call: TRBD1 (5 bases). The CDR3 extends over 15 amino acids. Germline V CDR1 and CDR2: MNHEY, SVGEGT. The V end was cut by 6 bases, the J end by 0 bases, with 14 bases between. CDR3 in DNA: TGTGCCAGCAGCCCAGGACAATTCATGAACACTGAAGCTTTCTTT. This gives the protein CASSPGQFMNTEAFF.

This chain uses TRBV3-1 (or the pseudogene TRBV3-2) with TRBJ2-5, with D unresolved. Trimming left V 3 bases short and J 3 bases short, with 8 bases between. CDR1 and CDR2 (germline): LGHDT, YNNKEL (reference sequence). The CDR3 covers 13 residues. In DNA form, the CDR3 reads TGTGCCAGCAGCCAGCCGGTAGAAGAGACCCAGTACTTC. As protein: CASSQPVEETQYF.

The chain uses TRBV19 and TRBJ2-1; 10 bases align to TRBD2. In germline, CDR1 is LNHDA, CDR2 SQIVND (reference sequence). This CDR3 is built from 17 residues. V gave up 3 bases and J gave up 5 bases; unmatched junction bases: 10. For the CDR3, the DNA is TGTGCCAGTAGTATCCGACCGGGACTAGCGATACACAATGAGCAGTTCTTC. This translates into CASSIRPGLAIHNEQFF.

This clone has only one observation. The V gene is TRBV7-3, the J gene TRBJ2-5; D is unresolved. V gave up 0 bases and J gave up 2 bases, with 7 bases separating them. The V gene's germline CDR1 is SGHTA and CDR2 FQGTGA. This CDR3 spans 14 amino acids. The DNA of the CDR3 is TGTGCCAGCAGCTTAACTGGTAGACAAGAGACCCAGTACTTC. This gives the protein CASSLTGRQETQYF.

This rearrangement joins TRBV3-1 (or the pseudogene TRBV3-2) to TRBJ2-1; a possible D gene is TRBD2 (5 bases). Germline V CDR1 and CDR2: LGHDT, YNNKEL (reference sequence). CDR3 length equals 13 residues. The ends were cut back, 3 bases at V and 8 bases at J, with 11 bases in the middle. The CDR3 sequence: CASSHPTRYEQFF. The CDR3 nucleotides are TGTGCCAGCAGCCACCCCACTAGGTATGAGCAGTTCTTC.

This chain connects TRBV5-1 to TRBJ2-2; 9 bases align to TRBD2. There are 16 residues in the CDR3. Trimming cost V 4 bases and J 7 bases; bases outside gene matches: 11. Germline V gene data show CDR1 as SGHRS and CDR2 as YFSETQ. The CDR3 bases are TGCGCCAGCAGCCCCCGCCCTAGCGGGACTGTCGGGGAGCTGTTTTTT. It yields the protein CASSPRPSGTVGELFF. The complete variable domain, with remaining parts taken from reference TRBV5-1 and TRBJ2-2, reads KAGVTQTPRYLIKTRGQQVTLSCSPISGHRSVSWYQQTPGQGLQFLFEYFSETQRNKGNFPGRFSGRQFSNSRSEMNVSTLELGDSALYLCASSPRPSGTVGELFFGEGSRLTVL.

J is TRBJ1-4 and V is TRBV27, with TRBD1 matching over 8 bases. The ends lost 6 bases at V and 8 bases at J; junction bases unmatched: 8. The CDR3 length is 14 residues. The germline V gene has CDR1 MNHEY and CDR2 SMNVEV (reference sequence). The CDR3 nucleotides are TGTGCCAGCAGCTCCCAGGGGGCATACGAAAAACTGTTTTTT. It codes for CASSSQGAYEKLFF.

The chain has TRBV27 and TRBJ1-3; D not certain. CDR1 is MNHEY, CDR2 SMNVEV, per germline (reference sequence). Trimming pared 8 bases from V and 0 bases from J, leaving 17 bases between. The CDR3 length is 16 residues. The CDR3 sequence is CASSPFGGRSGNTIYF. CDR3 in DNA: TGTGCCAGCTCCCCTTTTGGCGGCCGCTCTGGAAACACCATATATTTT.

This chain links TRBV6-5 with TRBJ1-4, with D possibly being TRBD1 (5 bases). In germline, CDR1 is MNHEY, CDR2 SVGAGI. CDR3 length equals 13 residues. Trimming took off 7 bases at V and 6 bases at J, with 12 bases between the two ends. The CDR3 loop reads CASKRGGYEKLFF. The CDR3, as DNA: TGTGCCAGCAAACGGGGGGGTTATGAAAAACTGTTTTTT.

The rearrangement uses TRBV19 and TRBJ2-1, with D perhaps matching TRBD2 (6 bases). The germline gives CDR1 LNHDA, CDR2 SQIVND (reference sequence). Trimming pared 6 bases from V and 10 bases from J, leaving 13 bases between. The CDR3 contains 12 residues. The CDR3 loop reads CASRRTSTEQFF. The CDR3 DNA is TGTGCCAGTAGGAGAACTAGCACCGAGCAGTTCTTC.

The rearrangement links TRBV2 to TRBJ2-7; D perhaps matches TRBD2 (5 bases). Trimming pared 9 bases from V and 5 bases from J, leaving 17 bases between. Germline V gene data show CDR1 as SNHLY and CDR2 as FYNNEI. The CDR3 is made up of 13 amino acids. The CDR3 coding sequence is TGTGCCAGTAGAAGAGCGGTATTCGACGAGCAGTACTTC. Amino acids: CASRRAVFDEQYF.

This clone was observed a few times. The CDR3 is CASSLAVQGPSYEQYF. Here the CDR3 DNA reads TGTGCCAGCAGCTTGGCCGTACAGGGCCCTTCCTACGAGCAGTACTTC. This chain joins TRBV5-8 and TRBJ2-7, with D possibly TRBD1 on 6 matching bases. The germline CDR1 and CDR2 sequences are SGHTS and YDEGEE. Trimming pared 0 bases from V and 1 base from J, leaving 14 bases between. The CDR3 sequence is 16 residues long.

The rearrangement uses TRBV6-5 and TRBJ1-1, with D perhaps TRBD1 (5 bases). Between the trimmed V and J ends, which lost 8 bases and 11 bases, there was a span of 15 bases. The CDR3 has 11 residues. In germline, CDR1 is MNHEY, CDR2 SVGAGI. CDR3 residues: CASEGSRGAFF. CDR3 DNA: TGTGCCAGCGAAGGGTCGCGGGGCGCTTTCTTT.